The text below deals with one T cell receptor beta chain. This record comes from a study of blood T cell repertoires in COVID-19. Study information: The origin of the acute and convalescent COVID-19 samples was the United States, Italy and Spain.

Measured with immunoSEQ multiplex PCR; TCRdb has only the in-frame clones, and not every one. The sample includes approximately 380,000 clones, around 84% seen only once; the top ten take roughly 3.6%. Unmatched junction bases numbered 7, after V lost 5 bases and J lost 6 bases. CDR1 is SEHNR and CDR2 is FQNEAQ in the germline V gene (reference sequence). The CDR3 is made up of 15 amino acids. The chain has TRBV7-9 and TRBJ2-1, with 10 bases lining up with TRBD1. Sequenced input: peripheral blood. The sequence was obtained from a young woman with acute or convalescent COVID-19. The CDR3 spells CASSPTGGLGNEQFF. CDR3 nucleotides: TGTGCCAGCAGCCCGACAGGGGGCTTGGGCAATGAGCAGTTCTTC.